The 16 T cell receptor beta chains below come from one sample, sequenced in a study of cytomegalovirus exposure and HLA in healthy donors. Primers: 60 Vbeta forward and 13 Jbeta reverse. Some clones are missing from TCRdb's copy, which holds only in-frame ones; the method was immunoSEQ multiplex PCR. This sample has fewer than 150,000 clones; approximately 85% occur once, and the top ten carry roughly 6.7%. The sample comprised PBMCs. These receptors all stem from a woman aged 25-40 years in good health and CMV-seropositive.

The chain uses TRBV11-2 and TRBJ2-7, with 9 bases identical to TRBD2. The V and J ends lost 4 bases and 11 bases, in that order; junction bases with no gene match: 9. Germline CDR1 and CDR2: SGHAT and FQNNGV. The CDR3 spans 13 residues. The CDR3 coding sequence is TGTGCCAGCAGCTCGCGGGGGGGGTCAGGGAAGTACTTC. Its translation: CASSSRGGSGKYF. The full variable domain, completed using reference TRBV11-2 and TRBJ2-7, is EAGVAQSPRYKIIEKRQSVAFWCNPISGHATLYWYQQILGQGPKLLIQFQNNGVVDDSQLPKDRFSAERLKGVDSTLKIQPAKLEDSAVYLCASSSRGGSGKYFGPGTRLTVT.

The chain couples TRBV2 to TRBJ1-1, with unresolved D. The germline gives CDR1 SNHLY, CDR2 FYNNEI. This CDR3 region has 14 residues. Trimming pared 0 bases from V and 4 bases from J, leaving 9 bases between. Here the CDR3 DNA reads TGTGCCAGCAGTGAAGCGCACGGGGTCACTGAAGCTTTCTTT. This sequence encodes CASSEAHGVTEAFF. Full variable domain (missing parts from reference TRBV2 and TRBJ1-1): EPEVTQTPSHQVTQMGQEVILRCVPISNHLYFYWYRQILGQKVEFLVSFYNNEISEKSEIFDDQFSVERPDGSNFTLKIRSTKLEDSAMYFCASSEAHGVTEAFFGQGTRLTVV.

The rearrangement joins TRBV11-2 to TRBJ2-7; 9 bases match TRBD1. Trimming cost V 4 bases and J 6 bases; bases outside gene matches: 7. CDR3 size: 14 residues. The germline V gene encodes CDR1 SGHAT and CDR2 FQNNGV. In DNA form, the CDR3 reads TGTGCCAGCAGCTCCCGGACAGGGGCGGGCGAGCAGTACTTC. Amino acids: CASSSRTGAGEQYF. The variable domain in full, with the rest retrieved from reference TRBV11-2 and TRBJ2-7, is EAGVAQSPRYKIIEKRQSVAFWCNPISGHATLYWYQQILGQGPKLLIQFQNNGVVDDSQLPKDRFSAERLKGVDSTLKIQPAKLEDSAVYLCASSSRTGAGEQYFGPGTRLTVT.

A note on this clone: Within the sample, other DNA sequences also encode this same CDR3. The chain has TRBV27 and TRBJ2-1, with 9 nucleotides matching TRBD2. The J segment lost 5 bases and the V segment lost 2 bases, leaving 1 base of the junction unmatched. The germline gives CDR1 MNHEY, CDR2 SMNVEV (reference sequence). The CDR3 has 14 residues. The CDR3 is CASSLAGGNNEQFF. As DNA, the CDR3 is TGTGCCAGCAGTTTAGCGGGGGGGAACAATGAGCAGTTCTTC.

The chain carries TRBV6-1 and TRBJ1-5, with D unresolved. The V and J ends lost 0 bases and 1 base respectively, with 4 bases between them. Germline CDR1 is MNHNS and CDR2 is SASEGT. This CDR3 is 14 amino acids long. The CDR3 DNA reads TGTGCCAGCAGTGAAGCGGCAAGCAATCAGCCCCAGCATTTT. This sequence encodes CASSEAASNQPQHF.

CDR3 coding DNA: TGTGCCATCAGTGAGTCGGGGGGGACGCTGGCTGACACCATATATTTT. It yields the protein CAISESGGTLADTIYF. The rearrangement uses TRBV10-3 and TRBJ1-3; D might be TRBD1 (5 bases). The germline V and J ends were trimmed by 0 bases and 8 bases, with 17 bases remaining between them. This CDR3 is 16 amino acids long. Germline V gene data show CDR1 as ENHRY and CDR2 as SYGVKD.

This clone came up once. V gene TRBV19 combines with J gene TRBJ2-7; D gene ambiguous. The ends were cut back, 5 bases at V and 3 bases at J, with 14 bases in the middle. CDR3 length: 14 residues. The germline CDR1 and CDR2 sequences are LNHDA and SQIVND (reference sequence). The CDR3 nucleotides are TGTGCCAGTAGTGCCAACAGTCCCATCTACGAGCAGTACTTC. Protein: CASSANSPIYEQYF.

The V call is TRBV18, the J call TRBJ2-3; 13 nucleotides align to TRBD2. The J segment lost 0 bases and the V segment lost 4 bases, leaving 7 bases of the junction unmatched. The CDR3 covers 18 residues. The germline V gene has CDR1 KGHSH and CDR2 LQKENI. CDR3 residues: CASSHPGLAGSSTDTQYF. The CDR3 DNA reads as TGTGCCAGCTCACACCCGGGACTAGCGGGAAGCAGCACAGATACGCAGTATTTT.

The V gene is TRBV9, the J gene TRBJ2-1, with D perhaps matching TRBD1 (5 bases). This CDR3 has 14 amino acids. Between the trimmed V and J ends, which lost 1 base and 4 bases, there was a span of 9 bases. Germline V gene sequence: CDR1 SGDLS, CDR2 YYNGEE. The CDR3: CASSVLDTYNEQFF. The DNA of the CDR3 is TGTGCCAGCAGCGTATTGGACACTTACAATGAGCAGTTCTTC.

This clone turned up a few times. The chain uses TRBV25-1 and TRBJ1-1; 8 nucleotides line up with TRBD1. The J segment lost 4 bases and the V segment lost 4 bases, leaving 2 bases of the junction unmatched. This CDR3 region has 13 residues. Looked up from germline, CDR1 is MGHDK and CDR2 is SYGVNS. Here the CDR3 reads CASSGDRGTEAFF. The DNA for the CDR3 is TGTGCCAGCAGTGGTGACAGGGGCACTGAAGCTTTCTTT.

This chain links TRBV27 with TRBJ2-7; no clear D gene. Per germline, CDR1 MNHEY and CDR2 SMNVEV (reference sequence). V lost 6 bases and J lost 5, with 20 bases in between. The CDR3 runs to 15 residues. The CDR3: CASSPTPVLMHEQYF. In DNA form, the CDR3 reads TGTGCCAGCAGCCCTACCCCCGTCCTTATGCACGAGCAGTACTTC.

The chain carries TRBV19 and TRBJ1-2; TRBD1 matches 8 bases. This CDR3 has 15 amino acids. From germline, CDR1 is LNHDA and CDR2 SQIVND (reference sequence). V was clipped by 3 bases and J by 6 bases; unmatched bases: 9. CDR3 sequence reads: CASSMRTGYRDGYTF. CDR3 sequence (DNA): TGTGCCAGTAGTATGCGGACAGGGTATAGGGATGGCTACACCTTC.

The chain carries TRBV2 and TRBJ1-1; 9 bases align to TRBD1. Germline CDR1 and CDR2: SNHLY and FYNNEI. The CDR3 extends over 13 amino acids. The ends lost 3 bases at V and 5 bases at J; junction bases unmatched: 1. In nucleotides, the CDR3 is TGTGCCAGCAGTGATGACAGGGGGACTGAAGCTTTCTTT. Its protein product is CASSDDRGTEAFF.

The genes are TRBV5-1 and TRBJ2-1; 8 bases fit TRBD2. V dropped 5 bases and J dropped 2; count of bases not matched to a gene: 3. CDR3 length: 14 amino acids. Germline CDR1 is SGHRS and CDR2 is YFSETQ. This chain's CDR3 is CASSPGGPYNEQFF. DNA for the CDR3: TGCGCCAGCAGTCCGGGGGGGCCCTACAATGAGCAGTTCTTC. Based on the CDR3 plus reference TRBV5-1 and TRBJ2-1, the full variable domain is KAGVTQTPRYLIKTRGQQVTLSCSPISGHRSVSWYQQTPGQGLQFLFEYFSETQRNKGNFPGRFSGRQFSNSRSEMNVSTLELGDSALYLCASSPGGPYNEQFFGPGTRLTVL.

This clone has just a few counts. The V call is TRBV5-1, the J call TRBJ1-2; the match to TRBD1 covers 7 bases. Per germline, CDR1 SGHRS and CDR2 YFSETQ. J lost 2 bases, V lost 4 bases, and 5 bases had no gene match. The length of the CDR3 is 14 residues. As DNA, the CDR3 is TGCGCCAGCAGCCTAGGACAGGAGAACTATGGCTACACCTTC. It specifies CASSLGQENYGYTF.

The chain has TRBV4-1 and TRBJ1-1; a weak D match, TRBD1 (6 bases). Germline-derived CDR1 and CDR2 are MGHRA and YSYEKL. The CDR3 sequence is 15 residues long. V was trimmed by 2 bases and J by 0 bases, leaving 10 bases between them. The CDR3 sequence: CASSQLQGMNTEAFF. DNA of the CDR3: TGCGCCAGCAGCCAATTACAGGGAATGAACACTGAAGCTTTCTTT.